This T cell receptor beta chain was identified during a study of blood T cell repertoires in COVID-19. The wider study: Both acute and convalescent COVID-19 samples were obtained from the United States, Italy and Spain.

Germline loops: CDR1 MNHEY, CDR2 SVGEGT. After removal of 6 bases from V and 4 bases from J, the junction contained 14 bases not matched to a gene. The CDR3 is made up of 16 amino acids. Sequencing used immunoSEQ multiplex PCR; TCRdb keeps in-frame clones, though not all of them. The table includes 300,000 to 400,000 clones, over 90% detected once. The clonotype originates from a woman aged 25 to 39 who had been exposed to COVID-19. The sequencing input was PBMCs or T cells enriched from blood (not recorded which). The rearrangement links TRBV6-2 or TRBV6-3 to TRBJ1-2, with 7 nucleotides matching TRBD1. The CDR3 DNA sequence: TGTGCCAGCAGACCTAACCTCGGGACAGACGGCTATGGCTACACCTTC. Amino acid sequence: CASRPNLGTDGYGYTF.